This TCR beta chain was sequenced for a study of cytomegalovirus exposure and HLA in healthy donors. About the study: Genotyping showed 75% to 90% of hundreds of donors falling in the Caucasian-associated ancestry cluster. Points from the study as a whole: Some V segments (TRBV6-2 and TRBV6-3 among them) were excluded as indistinguishable. Under in vitro conditions, a few CMV-associated chains were confirmed as specific for CMV antigens. According to reports, the classifier identified cytomegalovirus status with high specificity and sensitivity.

A word on this clone: The antigen remains unidentified.

The CDR3 totals 11 residues. CDR1 is SQVTM, CDR2 ANQGSEA, per germline. V lost 5 bases and J lost 4, with 9 bases in between. PCR employed 60 Vbeta and 13 Jbeta primers. Only in-frame clones appear in the TCRdb table, and some are missing; sequencing was by immunoSEQ multiplex PCR. The sample includes about 160,000 clones, roughly 84% of them seen just once. Sequencing was carried out using PBMCs. The V and J genes are TRBV29-1 and TRBJ2-7; possibly TRBD2 for D (6 bases). The TCR was taken from a young man in good health and CMV-seronegative. In DNA form, the CDR3 reads TGCAGCGTTTACGGGGGTTACGAGCAGTACTTC. It encodes CSVYGGYEQYF.